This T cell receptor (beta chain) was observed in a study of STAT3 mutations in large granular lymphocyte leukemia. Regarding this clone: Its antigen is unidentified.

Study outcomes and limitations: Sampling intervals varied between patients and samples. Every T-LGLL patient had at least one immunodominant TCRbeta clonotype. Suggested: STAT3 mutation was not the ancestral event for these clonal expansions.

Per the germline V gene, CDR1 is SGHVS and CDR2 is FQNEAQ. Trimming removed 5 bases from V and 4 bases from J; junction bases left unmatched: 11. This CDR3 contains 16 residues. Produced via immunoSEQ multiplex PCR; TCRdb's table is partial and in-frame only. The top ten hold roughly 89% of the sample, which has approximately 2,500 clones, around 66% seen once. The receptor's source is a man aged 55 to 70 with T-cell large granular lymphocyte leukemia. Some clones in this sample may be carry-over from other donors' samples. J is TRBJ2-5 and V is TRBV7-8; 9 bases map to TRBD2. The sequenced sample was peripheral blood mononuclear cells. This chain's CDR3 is CASSPGVAGVGETQYF. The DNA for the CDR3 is TGTGCCAGCAGCCCCGGAGTAGCGGGAGTGGGAGAGACCCAGTACTTC.